This entry concerns a single T cell receptor (beta chain). This record comes from a study of T cell clusters in autoimmune cytopenias. Multiplex touch-down PCR amplified TRB using TRB-A and TRB-B pools in one tube. TCRdb re-called the multiplex PCR reads and shows each CDR3 protein once, DNA omitted. This specimen shows under 13,000 distinct CDR3 sequences; the ten leading clones hold about 4.4%. There are 15 residues in the CDR3. From germline, CDR1 is MRHNA and CDR2 SNTAGT. Each sample's input was about 250 ng genomic DNA, 38,000 or so genome equivalents. Separately, the same data were catalogued under a study of T cell repertoires in aging, cancer and after chemotherapy. From that study: Age-matched healthy donors had significantly more diverse, less clonal blood TCR repertoires than untreated cancer patients.

The receptor's source is a human donor in good health. The chain has TRBV6-4 and TRBJ2-1; TCRdb proposes TRBD2, but this gene call is untestable without DNA. The sample comprised peripheral blood. CDR3 protein: CASSDGLAGYNEQFF.